These T cell receptor beta chains were read from a single sample in a study of Graves' ophthalmopathy and Graves' hyperthyroidism. TCRdb redid the calling of the multiplex PCR reads with MiXCR, one entry per CDR3 protein. This table holds roughly 410,000 distinct CDR3 sequences, approximately 15% found once. Sample: peripheral blood. The source of these receptors is a woman between 18 and 29 years old with stable Graves' hyperthyroidism. Each CDR3 is given with its conserved first and last residue. Each record gives: D gene, clone size, J gene, V gene, CDR3 protein, CDR3 DNA. The D gene is left open where the match is weak. The size of a clone is reported for some rows only, either as once, few or many, or as a class for expanded clones.

d_gene: .
abundance: many
j_gene: TRBJ2-5
v_gene: TRBV6-4
CDR3aa: CASSPGDQETQYF
CDR3nt: TGTGCCAGCAGTCCAGGGGATCAAGAGACCCAGTACTTC

d_gene: .
abundance: few
j_gene: TRBJ1-1
v_gene: TRBV11-1
CDR3aa: CASSLAPPGDFLDTEAFF
CDR3nt: TGTGCCAGCAGCTTAGCGCCTCCAGGGGATTTTTTGGACACTGAAGCTTTCTTT

d_gene: .
abundance: many
j_gene: TRBJ1-1
v_gene: TRBV12-3/TRBV12-4
CDR3aa: CASSLSGFTEAFF
CDR3nt: TGTGCCAGCAGTTTGTCGGGGTTCACTGAAGCTTTCTTT

d_gene: .
abundance: many
j_gene: TRBJ1-5
v_gene: TRBV12-3/TRBV12-4
CDR3aa: CASRIGGSPNQPQHF
CDR3nt: TGTGCCAGCCGGATAGGGGGGTCGCCCAATCAGCCCCAGCATTTT

d_gene: TRBD2
abundance: .
j_gene: TRBJ2-7
v_gene: TRBV6-1
CDR3aa: CASTTTKRGPIEQYF
CDR3nt: TGTGCCAGCACCACGACCAAGCGGGGGCCCATAGAGCAGTACTTC

d_gene: TRBD2
abundance: many
j_gene: TRBJ2-7
v_gene: TRBV6-2/TRBV6-3
CDR3aa: CASSYGTSGYEQYF
CDR3nt: TGTGCCAGCAGTTACGGGACTAGCGGCTACGAGCAGTACTTC

d_gene: TRBD2
abundance: few
j_gene: TRBJ2-2
v_gene: TRBV2
CDR3aa: CASYRGGVNTGELFF
CDR3nt: TGTGCCAGCTACCGGGGGGGCGTGAACACCGGGGAGCTGTTTTTT

d_gene: TRBD2
abundance: many
j_gene: TRBJ2-2
v_gene: TRBV20-1
CDR3aa: CSARGGSNTGELFF
CDR3nt: TGCAGTGCTAGGGGGGGGTCGAACACCGGGGAGCTGTTTTTT

d_gene: TRBD1
abundance: many
j_gene: TRBJ2-4
v_gene: TRBV2
CDR3aa: CAGRTGWENIQYF
CDR3nt: TGTGCCGGAAGGACAGGATGGGAAAACATTCAGTACTTC

d_gene: .
abundance: many
j_gene: TRBJ2-4
v_gene: TRBV6-1
CDR3aa: CASSARSGDIQYF
CDR3nt: TGTGCCAGCAGTGCCCGTTCAGGGGACATTCAGTACTTC

d_gene: .
abundance: many
j_gene: TRBJ1-5
v_gene: TRBV12-3/TRBV12-4
CDR3aa: CASSFVKDSNQPQHF
CDR3nt: TGTGCCAGCAGTTTCGTGAAGGATAGCAATCAGCCCCAGCATTTT

d_gene: TRBD1
abundance: many
j_gene: TRBJ1-1
v_gene: TRBV12-3/TRBV12-4
CDR3aa: CASSSYRGPITEAFF
CDR3nt: TGTGCCAGCAGTAGCTACAGGGGGCCGATCACTGAAGCTTTCTTT

d_gene: TRBD2
abundance: many
j_gene: TRBJ2-5
v_gene: TRBV29-1
CDR3aa: CSGGGLMETQYF
CDR3nt: TGCAGCGGGGGAGGGTTGATGGAGACCCAGTACTTC

d_gene: TRBD2
abundance: many
j_gene: TRBJ2-7
v_gene: TRBV12-3/TRBV12-4
CDR3aa: CASSLDGLAGTYEQYF
CDR3nt: TGTGCCAGCAGTCTAGACGGACTAGCGGGGACCTACGAGCAGTACTTC

d_gene: .
abundance: many
j_gene: TRBJ2-6
v_gene: TRBV11-3
CDR3aa: CASSLVSGASSGANVLTF
CDR3nt: TGTGCCAGCAGCTTAGTGTCAGGGGCCAGCTCTGGGGCCAACGTCCTGACTTTC

d_gene: TRBD1
abundance: few
j_gene: TRBJ1-2
v_gene: TRBV20-1
CDR3aa: CSAPGGYSGGYTF
CDR3nt: TGCAGTGCTCCAGGGGGGTATTCAGGTGGCTACACCTTC

d_gene: .
abundance: .
j_gene: TRBJ2-7
v_gene: TRBV12-3/TRBV12-4
CDR3aa: CASRMTHFSYEQYF
CDR3nt: TGTGCCAGCAGGATGACACATTTCTCCTACGAGCAGTACTTC

d_gene: .
abundance: many
j_gene: TRBJ2-7
v_gene: TRBV11-2
CDR3aa: CASSLVGGANPLEQYF
CDR3nt: TGTGCCAGCAGCTTAGTCGGGGGCGCCAATCCCCTCGAGCAGTACTTC

d_gene: .
abundance: .
j_gene: TRBJ2-2
v_gene: TRBV27
CDR3aa: CASSLFRPQTLNTGELFF
CDR3nt: TGTGCCAGCAGTTTATTTCGGCCCCAGACACTAAACACCGGGGAGCTGTTTTTT

d_gene: .
abundance: .
j_gene: TRBJ1-2
v_gene: TRBV3-1
CDR3aa: CASRTDYYGYTF
CDR3nt: TGTGCCAGCAGGACAGATTACTATGGCTACACCTTC

d_gene: TRBD2
abundance: many
j_gene: TRBJ2-3
v_gene: TRBV4-1
CDR3aa: CASSQRTSGADTQYF
CDR3nt: TGCGCCAGCAGCCAAAGGACTAGCGGGGCAGATACGCAGTATTTT

d_gene: TRBD2
abundance: many
j_gene: TRBJ2-2
v_gene: TRBV2
CDR3aa: CASKTTSGNTGELFF
CDR3nt: TGTGCCAGCAAGACGACTAGCGGAAACACCGGGGAGCTGTTTTTT